One and the same sample provided the 21 T cell receptor beta chains below, sequenced in a study of cytomegalovirus exposure and HLA in healthy donors. PCR involved 60 Vbeta and 13 Jbeta primers. Clones were read by immunoSEQ multiplex PCR, and TCRdb kept only the in-frame ones, dropping some. The sample includes around 140,000 clones. Material for sequencing was PBMCs. Receptor source: a woman aged 35 to 49 in good health and CMV-seronegative.

The gene calls are TRBV7-8 and TRBJ2-3, with a weak D call TRBD2 (5 bases). This CDR3 spans 16 amino acids. CDR1 is SGHVS and CDR2 is FQNEAQ in the germline V gene. The V end was cut by 6 bases, the J end by 1 base, with 17 bases between. The CDR3 bases are TGTGCCAGCAGGGCTGGGCCCGGGGTACGCACAGATACGCAGTATTTT. Translating gives CASRAGPGVRTDTQYF.

As to this clone: At one of its ends the junction is not consistent with the germline gene, which may arise from a read error. The rearrangement uses TRBV7-7 and TRBJ2-3, with D uncertain. The CDR3 totals 13 residues. Germline V lookup: CDR1 SSHAT, CDR2 FNYEAQ (reference sequence). CDR3 sequence reads: CASSSRETDTQYF. CDR3 in DNA: TGTGCTAGCAGCTCCCGAGAGACAGATACGCAGTATTTT.

This chain connects TRBV6-1 to TRBJ2-3, with 11 bases identical to TRBD1. V was pared by 6 bases and J by 5 bases, with 4 bases of the junction left unmatched. Germline V lookup: CDR1 MNHNS, CDR2 SASEGT. This CDR3 has 14 residues. The CDR3 spells CASRDRGLIDTQYF. The CDR3 bases are TGTGCCAGCAGGGACAGGGGGCTGATAGATACGCAGTATTTT.

This chain links TRBV4-3 with TRBJ1-2, with a possible D match to TRBD1 (5 bases). V lost 0 bases and J lost 5, with 16 bases in between. The CDR3 runs 16 residues. The germline gives CDR1 LGHNA, CDR2 YSLEER. CDR3 sequence (DNA): TGCGCCAGCAGCCAAGACGAGGAGGGGACCTATTATGGCTACACCTTC. Translated: CASSQDEEGTYYGYTF.

The V call is TRBV6-4, the J call TRBJ2-1, with 13 bases matching TRBD2. This CDR3 region has 15 residues. Losses at the gene ends were 6 bases for V and 8 bases for J; bases not matched to a gene: 7. Germline loops: CDR1 MRHNA, CDR2 SNTAGT. CDR3 in amino acids: CASSQLAGGLYEQFF. The DNA of the CDR3 is TGTGCCAGCAGCCAACTAGCGGGGGGGCTCTATGAGCAGTTCTTC.

This chain connects TRBV25-1 to TRBJ1-1; tentative D call: TRBD1 (6 bases). Trimming shortened V by 5 bases and J by 1 base, and 14 bases separated the two germline ends. Germline V CDR1 and CDR2: MGHDK, SYGVNS. This CDR3 has 15 residues. The CDR3 nucleotides read TGTGCCAGCAGTCCCCGGACAGACAGGAACACTGAAGCTTTCTTT. Protein product: CASSPRTDRNTEAFF.

This sequence joins TRBV6-4 and TRBJ2-3; 8 bases agree with TRBD2. V lost 0 bases and J lost 4; bases outside the gene matches: 3. The CDR3 has 15 amino acids. Germline V lookup: CDR1 MRHNA, CDR2 SNTAGT. CDR3 nucleotide sequence: TGTGCCAGCAGTGACTCGACGGGGGGGCCAGATACGCAGTATTTT. Translating it yields CASSDSTGGPDTQYF.

The J gene is TRBJ2-7, the V gene TRBV7-2, with 7 bases matching TRBD2. The CDR3 covers 16 residues. Germline V gene lookup returns CDR1 SGHTA and CDR2 FQGNSA. The junction had 8 bases not matched to a gene; V was cut back by 1 base and J by 2 bases. CDR3 nucleotide sequence: TGTGCCAGCAGCTTAGGGATCCAGCGGGGCGCCTACGAGCAGTACTTC. It is translated as CASSLGIQRGAYEQYF.

The rearrangement joins TRBV28 to TRBJ1-2; maybe TRBD1 (6 bases). The CDR3 extends over 13 amino acids. Trimming left V 6 bases short and J 4 bases short, with 12 bases between. Germline assignment: CDR1 MDHEN and CDR2 SYDVKM. CDR3 in DNA: TGTGCCAGCAGGACCGGACAGATCTATGGCTACACCTTC. Translation gives CASRTGQIYGYTF.

The gene calls are TRBV28 and TRBJ1-6, with unresolved D. The germline V gene has CDR1 MDHEN and CDR2 SYDVKM. The CDR3 has 14 residues. V was pared by 3 bases and J by 6 bases, with 9 bases between. The CDR3 DNA is TGTGCCAGCAGTTTGGGCGGAGGTAATTCACCCCTCCACTTT. As protein: CASSLGGGNSPLHF.

The chain employs TRBV5-1 and TRBJ1-2; D perhaps matches TRBD1 (5 bases). The CDR3 totals 16 residues. Germline V gene sequence: CDR1 SGHRS, CDR2 YFSETQ. Trimming shortened V by 2 bases and J by 2 bases, and 16 bases separated the two germline ends. CDR3 in DNA: TGCGCCAGCAGCTTCCCAGGGAATTATAGAAACTATGGCTACACCTTC. This codes for CASSFPGNYRNYGYTF.

This rearrangement joins TRBV5-6 to TRBJ2-4, with 7 positions matching TRBD2. V shed 4 bases and J 9 bases; nucleotides not matched to a gene: 7. Per the germline V gene, CDR1 is SGHDT and CDR2 is YYEEEE. CDR3 length equals 13 residues. In DNA, the CDR3 is TGTGCCAGCAGCGCGGGGGACGGGAGCATTCAGTACTTC. Protein sequence: CASSAGDGSIQYF. Together with reference TRBV5-6 and TRBJ2-4, the CDR3 gives the full variable domain: DAGVTQSPTHLIKTRGQQVTLRCSPKSGHDTVSWYQQALGQGPQFIFQYYEEEERQRGNFPDRFSGHQFPNYSSELNVNALLLGDSALYLCASSAGDGSIQYFGAGTRLSVL.

This chain uses TRBV7-9 with TRBJ2-3; 7 positions agree with TRBD2. With V trimmed by 2 bases and J by 0 bases, 8 bases remained unmatched. This CDR3 has 17 amino acids. Germline CDR1 is SEHNR and CDR2 is FQNEAQ (reference sequence). The CDR3 spells CASSLLGGSPSTDTQYF. CDR3 nucleotides: TGTGCCAGCAGCTTACTCGGGGGGTCCCCTAGCACAGATACGCAGTATTTT.

The genes are TRBV7-2 and TRBJ1-2; D is uncertain. CDR3 size: 14 residues. The germline V gene encodes CDR1 SGHTA and CDR2 FQGNSA. Trimming took off 3 bases at V and 2 bases at J, with 10 bases between the two ends. The CDR3 nucleotides read TGTGCCAGCAGCTTTTCCCCGGGAAACTATGGCTACACCTTC. The encoded protein is CASSFSPGNYGYTF. The full variable domain, rest sourced from reference TRBV7-2 and TRBJ1-2, is GAGVSQSPSNKVTEKGKDVELRCDPISGHTALYWYRQSLGQGLEFLIYFQGNSAPDKSGLPSDRFSAERTGGSVSTLTIQRTQQEDSAVYLCASSFSPGNYGYTFGSGTRLTVV.

The chain couples TRBV29-1 to TRBJ1-1; 7 bases match TRBD1. The CDR3 sequence is 14 residues long. CDR1 and CDR2 from the germline V gene are SQVTM and ANQGSEA. V was pared by 5 bases and J by 0 bases, with 6 bases of the junction left unmatched. The CDR3 region has the DNA TGCAGCGTTCTGACAGGGCTGGTGAACACTGAAGCTTTCTTT. Translation: CSVLTGLVNTEAFF.

The CDR3 region is CSARPDREAFF. The CDR3 nucleotides are TGCAGTGCTAGGCCGGACAGGGAAGCTTTCTTT. The J gene is TRBJ1-1, the V gene TRBV20-1, with TRBD1 identical over 7 bases. The CDR3 runs to 11 residues. With V trimmed by 3 bases and J by 8 bases, 3 bases remained unmatched. Germline V gene sequence: CDR1 DFQATT, CDR2 SNEGSKA (reference sequence).

V is TRBV5-4 and J is TRBJ1-2; D call uncertain. With 1 base removed from V and 2 bases from J, the gap between germline ends came to 9 bases. The length of the CDR3 is 14 residues. The germline gives CDR1 SGHNT, CDR2 YYREEE (reference sequence). The DNA of the CDR3 is TGTGCCAGCAGCTTGCTTGCGGCCAACTATGGCTACACCTTC. It is translated as CASSLLAANYGYTF.

This chain connects TRBV7-8 to TRBJ1-1, with D unresolved. Trimming removed 3 bases from V and 1 base from J, with 6 bases in between. The CDR3 is 13 amino acids. Germline loops: CDR1 SGHVS, CDR2 FQNEAQ. The CDR3, as DNA: TGTGCCAGCAGCTTTACACGGAACACTGAAGCTTTCTTT. It is translated as CASSFTRNTEAFF.

The chain is built from TRBV21-1 and TRBJ1-1; the D call TRBD1 from the table was never checked on the DNA. TRBV21-1 constitutes a pseudogene. The CDR3 runs to 14 residues. The CDR3 DNA reads as TGTGCCAGCAGCGTAAGGGGCGCGGACACTGAAGCTTTCTTT. This sequence encodes CASSVRGADTEAFF.

This chain's CDR3 is CASSLRTGGTGNTIYF. The DNA for the CDR3 is TGTGCCAGCAGCCTGAGGACAGGGGGAACTGGAAACACCATATATTTT. The chain employs TRBV7-2 and TRBJ1-3; TRBD1 matches at 10 bases. The V segment lost 5 bases and the J segment 2 bases; nucleotides outside the gene matches: 6. Germline V gene lookup returns CDR1 SGHTA and CDR2 FQGNSA. CDR3 size: 16 residues.

The chain joins TRBV5-1 to TRBJ2-7; a weak D match, TRBD1 (5 bases). This CDR3 comprises 15 residues. The germline V gene has CDR1 SGHRS and CDR2 YFSETQ. Trimming removed 4 bases from V and 0 bases from J, with 14 bases in between. The CDR3 is CASSPGHMASYEQYV. The CDR3 nucleotides are TGCGCCAGCAGCCCCGGACATATGGCCTCCTACGAGCAGTACGTC.